Given below is one TCR beta chain in context. The CDR3 spans 11 residues. V lost 1 base, J lost 10 bases, and 9 bases lay in between. Germline assignment: CDR1 SGHRS and CDR2 YFSETQ. This entry comes from a study of blood T cell repertoires in COVID-19. Overall study: The study drew acute and convalescent COVID-19 samples from the United States, Italy and Spain. Sources were T cells, B-cell-depleted T cells, or PBMCs; the material itself was cDNA or gDNA.

In the original processing: Using reference gene primer amplification, nucleated cell counts were estimated. Sequencing was performed with immunoSEQ multiplex PCR; in TCRdb, only in-frame clones are kept and a portion is missing. From that table come the V and J calls and clone size; the DNA was used to work out D and trimming. The repertoire consists of about 330,000 clones, with 65% to 90% occurring once and the leading ten covering approximately 7.5%. This receptor was identified in a human donor in a cohort sampled during active COVID-19. The sequenced material came from peripheral blood. The rearrangement links TRBV5-1 to TRBJ2-7; D may be TRBD1 (5 bases). The CDR3 sequence: CASSLQGPQYF. CDR3 sequence (DNA): TGCGCCAGCAGCTTGCAGGGTCCTCAGTACTTC.